The rows below give T cell receptor beta chains drawn from one sample of a study of read filtering for tumor transcriptome and immune sequencing. Using its own MiXCR run on the reads, TCRdb lists one record per CDR3 protein. The profile shows roughly 130,000 distinct CDR3 sequences, 10% to 15% of them singletons. Sequenced sample: a population of CD138-negative cells sorted from bone marrow. Source of these receptors: a donor at least 40 years old with multiple myeloma. Each CDR3 is given with its conserved first and last residue. D genes are given only for firm matches. A clone size is listed for some rows: how often the clone was seen (once, few, many), or a class if it is expanded.

V	size	D	J	CDR3	DNA
TRBV20-1	few	TRBD2	TRBJ2-3	CSGNLAGWTDTQYF	TGCAGTGGAAACCTAGCGGGGTGGACAGATACGCAGTATTTT
TRBV29-1	many	TRBD1	TRBJ2-5	CSVEGRTGGRETQYF	TGCAGCGTTGAAGGGAGGACAGGGGGCCGCGAGACCCAGTACTTC
TRBV5-1	many	NA	TRBJ1-1	CASSLGSDTEAFF	TGCGCCAGCAGCTTGGGGTCGGACACTGAAGCTTTCTTT
TRBV20-1	many	TRBD1	TRBJ2-5	CSAVDRGVTQYF	TGCAGTGCTGTGGACAGGGGGGTGACCCAGTACTTC
TRBV19	NA	NA	TRBJ2-5	CASSLGHSGETQYF	TGTGCCAGTAGCCTGGGCCATTCGGGGGAGACCCAGTACTTC
TRBV15	many	TRBD2	TRBJ2-1	CATGLAGGLINEQFF	TGTGCCACCGGACTCGCGGGAGGGCTAATCAATGAGCAGTTCTTC
TRBV3-1	many	TRBD2	TRBJ2-1	CASSQGLAGESYNEQFF	TGTGCCAGCAGCCAAGGACTAGCGGGAGAGTCCTACAATGAGCAGTTCTTC
TRBV29-1	many	TRBD2	TRBJ2-3	CSINVAGGVTDTQYF	TGCAGCATAAACGTAGCGGGAGGGGTCACAGATACGCAGTATTTT
TRBV7-2	many	NA	TRBJ1-4	CASSQDRSREKLFF	TGTGCCAGCAGCCAAGACAGGTCGAGGGAAAAACTGTTTTTT
TRBV5-1	NA	TRBD2	TRBJ2-2	CASSTSGGNTGELFF	TGCGCCAGCAGCACTAGCGGAGGGAACACCGGGGAGCTGTTTTTT
TRBV3-1	NA	NA	TRBJ2-2	CASSQDPRSTGELFF	TGTGCCAGCAGCCAAGATCCAAGAAGCACCGGGGAGCTGTTTTTT
TRBV20-1	many	NA	TRBJ2-1	CSARRGLSYNEQFF	TGCAGTGCTAGGAGGGGACTTTCCTACAATGAGCAGTTCTTC
TRBV12-3/TRBV12-4	NA	NA	TRBJ2-4	CASSLGQGYTQYF	TGCGCCAGCAGTTTAGGGCAGGGTTACACTCAGTACTTC
TRBV6-6	many	TRBD1	TRBJ2-3	CASAPRDRGSDTQYF	TGTGCCAGCGCCCCCCGGGACAGGGGTTCAGATACGCAGTATTTT
TRBV20-1	NA	NA	TRBJ1-5	CSAQRGGQPQHF	TGCAGTGCTCAAAGGGGTGGTCAGCCCCAGCATTTT
TRBV27	many	TRBD1	TRBJ2-1	CASSSQFHRGLTYNEQFF	TGTGCCAGCAGTTCACAATTTCACAGGGGGCTGACCTACAATGAGCAGTTCTTC
TRBV28	few	TRBD1	TRBJ2-1	CASSSETGETDNEQFF	TGTGCCAGCAGTTCCGAAACAGGGGAGACGGACAATGAGCAGTTCTTC
TRBV20-1	few	NA	TRBJ1-3	CSAATAFSGNTIYF	TGCAGTGCTGCCACAGCTTTCTCTGGAAACACCATATATTTT
TRBV20-1	many	TRBD2	TRBJ2-1	CSARGLAGLDNEQFF	TGCAGTGCTAGAGGACTAGCGGGATTAGACAATGAGCAGTTCTTC
TRBV5-1	many	TRBD1	TRBJ2-2	CASSFSTGGNTGELFF	TGCGCCAGCAGCTTTTCGACAGGGGGCAACACCGGGGAGCTGTTTTTT
TRBV12-3/TRBV12-4	NA	TRBD1	TRBJ1-1	CASSDTGGSTEAFF	TGTGCCAGCAGTGACACAGGGGGTTCCACTGAAGCTTTCTTT
TRBV6-5	many	NA	TRBJ2-7	CASSQQEGRAEQYF	TGTGCCAGCAGCCAGCAAGAAGGCAGGGCTGAGCAGTACTTC
TRBV6-5	few	NA	TRBJ2-7	CASTGVADEQYF	TGTGCCAGCACCGGGGTCGCCGACGAGCAGTACTTC
TRBV5-1	many	NA	TRBJ2-3	CASSEDMFSTDTQYF	TGCGCCAGCAGCGAGGACATGTTTAGCACAGATACGCAGTATTTT
TRBV3-1	many	NA	TRBJ2-5	CASSQERTLQETQYF	TGTGCCAGCAGCCAAGAGAGAACGCTCCAAGAGACCCAGTACTTC
TRBV4-1	NA	TRBD1	TRBJ2-5	CASSPGQGQETQYF	TGCGCCAGCAGCCCGGGACAGGGCCAAGAGACCCAGTACTTC
TRBV6-5	many	TRBD1	TRBJ2-7	CASSPRGDRAYEQYF	TGTGCCAGCAGCCCACGCGGGGACAGGGCCTACGAGCAGTACTTC
TRBV20-1	NA	NA	TRBJ2-5	CSARGTPQETQYF	TGCAGTGCTAGGGGTACACCCCAAGAGACCCAGTACTTC
TRBV29-1	many	TRBD2	TRBJ2-1	CSGSLSGSKDEQFF	TGCAGCGGATCCCTTAGCGGGAGTAAGGATGAGCAGTTCTTC
TRBV7-2	few	TRBD2	TRBJ2-5	CASSLAPGLAGPQETQYF	TGTGCCAGCAGCTTAGCGCCGGGACTAGCGGGACCCCAAGAGACCCAGTACTTC
TRBV5-1	many	TRBD1	TRBJ1-1	CASSLTGGARTEAFF	TGCGCCAGCAGCCTTACAGGGGGCGCAAGGACTGAAGCTTTCTTT
TRBV5-1	many	TRBD1	TRBJ2-2	CASSTITGGRANTGELFF	TGCGCCAGCAGCACAATAACAGGGGGCCGAGCGAACACCGGGGAGCTGTTTTTT
TRBV5-1	many	NA	TRBJ1-5	CASSVDSYSNQPQHF	TGCGCCAGCAGCGTGGACAGCTATAGCAATCAGCCCCAGCATTTT
TRBV19	NA	TRBD1	TRBJ2-2	CASRLQGQPNTGELFF	TGTGCCAGTAGGCTACAGGGACAGCCGAACACCGGGGAGCTGTTTTTT
TRBV10-2	NA	NA	TRBJ2-5	CASRTGAGVQETQYF	TGCGCCAGCAGGACAGGGGCGGGGGTCCAAGAGACCCAGTACTTC
TRBV5-1	many	NA	TRBJ2-5	CASSLLRGQETQYF	TGCGCCAGCAGCCTCCTTAGGGGCCAGGAGACCCAGTACTTC
TRBV7-3	many	NA	TRBJ2-2	CASSPLGGRYTGELFF	TGTGCCAGCAGCCCGTTAGGGGGGAGGTACACCGGGGAGCTGTTTTTT
TRBV6-2/TRBV6-3	many	NA	TRBJ2-1	CASSPVGVHSYNEQFF	TGTGCCAGCAGCCCTGTCGGTGTCCACTCCTACAATGAGCAGTTCTTC
TRBV7-9	NA	TRBD2	TRBJ2-6	CASSQGRGGYSGANVLTF	TGTGCCAGCAGCCAGGGGCGGGGGGGTTACTCTGGGGCCAACGTCCTGACTTTC
TRBV11-3	NA	NA	TRBJ2-1	CASSLGLATDSGQFF	TGTGCCAGCAGCTTAGGGCTAGCGACAGACAGTGGGCAGTTCTTC
TRBV4-2	many	TRBD2	TRBJ2-7	CASSPGTSGGALYEQYF	TGTGCCAGCAGCCCGGGGACTAGCGGGGGGGCCTTGTACGAGCAGTACTTC
TRBV4-1	many	TRBD2	TRBJ2-3	CASSPEAGGTDTQYF	TGCGCCAGCAGCCCCGAGGCGGGGGGTACAGATACGCAGTATTTT
TRBV18	many	NA	TRBJ2-7	CASSPSTGTYEQYF	TGTGCCAGCTCACCCTCAACAGGGACCTACGAGCAGTACTTC
TRBV20-1	many	NA	TRBJ2-5	CSARDEAGELETQYF	TGCAGTGCTAGAGATGAGGCTGGGGAGCTCGAGACCCAGTACTTC
TRBV7-2	NA	NA	TRBJ1-2	CASSLAGYSNYGYTF	TGTGCCAGCAGCTTAGCAGGGTACTCTAACTATGGCTACACCTTC
TRBV7-2	many	TRBD2	TRBJ2-1	CASSSSVTSGRPEQFF	TGTGCCAGCAGCTCAAGCGTGACTAGCGGGAGGCCTGAGCAGTTCTTC